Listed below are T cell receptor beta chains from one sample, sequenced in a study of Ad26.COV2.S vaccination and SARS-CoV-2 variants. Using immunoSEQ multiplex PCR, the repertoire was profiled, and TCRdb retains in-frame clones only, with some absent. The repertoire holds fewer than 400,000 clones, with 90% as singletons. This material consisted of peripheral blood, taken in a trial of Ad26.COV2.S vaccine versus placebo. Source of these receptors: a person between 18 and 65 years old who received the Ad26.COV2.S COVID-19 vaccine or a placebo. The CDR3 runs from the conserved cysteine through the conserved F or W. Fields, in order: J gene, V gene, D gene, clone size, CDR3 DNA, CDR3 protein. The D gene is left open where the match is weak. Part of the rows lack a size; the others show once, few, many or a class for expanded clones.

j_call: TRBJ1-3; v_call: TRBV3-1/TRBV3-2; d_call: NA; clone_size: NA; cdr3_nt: TGTGCCAGCAGCTCCCACGGAAACACCATATATTTT; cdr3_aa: CASSSHGNTIYF
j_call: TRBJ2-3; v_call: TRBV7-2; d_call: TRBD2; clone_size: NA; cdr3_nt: TGTGCCAGCAGCTCGGGGGGGGGCACAGATACGCAGTATTTT; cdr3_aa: CASSSGGGTDTQYF
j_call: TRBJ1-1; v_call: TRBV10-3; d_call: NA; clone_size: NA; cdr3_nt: TGTGCCATCAGTGAGGAGGCAGGGCTGAACACTGAAGCTTTCTTT; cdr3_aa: CAISEEAGLNTEAFF
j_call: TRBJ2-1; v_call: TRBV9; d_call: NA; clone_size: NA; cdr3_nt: TGTGCCAGCAGCGTAGTCGTCGCGCCTCCCTACAATGAGCAGTTCTTC; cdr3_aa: CASSVVVAPPYNEQFF
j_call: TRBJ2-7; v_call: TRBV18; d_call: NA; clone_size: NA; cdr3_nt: TGTGCCAGCTCACCAGCCGGGATGGGCTACGAGCAGTACTTC; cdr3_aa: CASSPAGMGYEQYF
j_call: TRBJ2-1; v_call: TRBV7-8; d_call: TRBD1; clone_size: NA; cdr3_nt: TGTGCCAGCAGCCCGAGACAGGGGCCGGGTGAGCAGTTCTTC; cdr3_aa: CASSPRQGPGEQFF
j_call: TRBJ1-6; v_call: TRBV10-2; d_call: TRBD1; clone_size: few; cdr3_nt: TGCGCCAGCGCCGGGACAGGGGATAATTCACCCCTCCACTTT; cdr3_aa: CASAGTGDNSPLHF
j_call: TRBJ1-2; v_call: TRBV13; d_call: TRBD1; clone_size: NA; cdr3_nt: TGTGCCAGCAGCCCTCGGACAGGGGCGAATGGCTACACCTTC; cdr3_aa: CASSPRTGANGYTF
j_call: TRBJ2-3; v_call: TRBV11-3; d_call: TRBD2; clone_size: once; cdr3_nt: TGTGCCAGCAGCGCCAGGACTAGCGGGAGCACAGATACGCAGTATTTT; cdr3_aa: CASSARTSGSTDTQYF
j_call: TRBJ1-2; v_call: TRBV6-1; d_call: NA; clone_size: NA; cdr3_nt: TGTGCCAGCAGTGAAATTAGGAATGGCTACACCTTC; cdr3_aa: CASSEIRNGYTF
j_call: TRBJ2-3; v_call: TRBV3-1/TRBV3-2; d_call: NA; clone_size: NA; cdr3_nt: TGTGCCAGCAGCCAAGGAGCGCTAGAGGATACGCAGTATTTT; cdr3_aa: CASSQGALEDTQYF
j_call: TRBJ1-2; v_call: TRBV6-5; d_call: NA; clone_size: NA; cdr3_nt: TGTGCCAGCAAGGAAGGTGGGGGATTAAGGAATGGCTACACCTTC; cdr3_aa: CASKEGGGLRNGYTF
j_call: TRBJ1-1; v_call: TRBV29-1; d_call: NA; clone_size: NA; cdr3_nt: TGCAGCGTTGGGAGGGAAGTGGGGACTGAAGCTTTCTTT; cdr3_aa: CSVGREVGTEAFF
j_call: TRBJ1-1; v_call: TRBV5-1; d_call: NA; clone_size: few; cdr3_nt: TGCGCCAGCAGCTTGACTGCATTCGGAGTGAACACTGAAGCTTTCTTT; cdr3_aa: CASSLTAFGVNTEAFF
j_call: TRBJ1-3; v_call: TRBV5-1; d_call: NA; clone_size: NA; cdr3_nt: TGCGCCAGCAGCGGGGGGTCCGGGTACTCTGGAAACACCATATATTTT; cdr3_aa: CASSGGSGYSGNTIYF
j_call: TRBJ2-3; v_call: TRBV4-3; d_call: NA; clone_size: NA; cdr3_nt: TGCGCCAGCAGCCAAGACGGTCAGCCTAGCACAGATACGCAGTATTTT; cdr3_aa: CASSQDGQPSTDTQYF
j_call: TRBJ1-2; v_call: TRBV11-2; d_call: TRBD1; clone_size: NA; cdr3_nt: TGTGCCAGCAGAGGGGGAACAGGGGTCCATGGCTACACCTTC; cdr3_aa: CASRGGTGVHGYTF
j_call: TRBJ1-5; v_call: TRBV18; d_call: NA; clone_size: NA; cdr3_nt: TGTGCCAGCTCACGGACGGACGTGAGGCCCCAGCATTTT; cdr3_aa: CASSRTDVRPQHF
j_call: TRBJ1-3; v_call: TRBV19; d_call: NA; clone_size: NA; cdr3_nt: TGTGCCAGTAGTCGATTCTCCGGAAACACCATATATTTT; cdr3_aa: CASSRFSGNTIYF
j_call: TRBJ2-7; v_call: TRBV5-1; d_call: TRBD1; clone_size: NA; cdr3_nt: TGCGCCAGCAAAGGGGGGACAGGGGCGTACGAGGAGCAGTACTTC; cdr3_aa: CASKGGTGAYEEQYF
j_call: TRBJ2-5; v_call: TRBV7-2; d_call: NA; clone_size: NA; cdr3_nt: TGTGCCAGCAGCTTAGGGAGGAGGGAGACCCAGTACTTC; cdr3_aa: CASSLGRRETQYF
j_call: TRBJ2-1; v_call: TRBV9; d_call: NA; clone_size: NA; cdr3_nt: TGTGCCAGCAGCGTAGTGGCGGGGACTTTCAATGAGCAGTTCTTC; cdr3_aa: CASSVVAGTFNEQFF
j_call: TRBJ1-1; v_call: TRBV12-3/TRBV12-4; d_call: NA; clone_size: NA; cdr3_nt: TGTGCCAGCAGTTTGTGGGGGAACACTGAAGCTTTCTTT; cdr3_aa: CASSLWGNTEAFF
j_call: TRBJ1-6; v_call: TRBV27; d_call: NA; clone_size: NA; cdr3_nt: TGTGCCGTAACACAGCATAATTCACCCCTCCACTTT; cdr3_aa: CAVTQHNSPLHF
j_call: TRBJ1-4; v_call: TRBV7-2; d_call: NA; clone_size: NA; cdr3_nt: TGTGCCAGCAGCTTAAGCAGGGACGAAAAACTGTTTTTT; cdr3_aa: CASSLSRDEKLFF
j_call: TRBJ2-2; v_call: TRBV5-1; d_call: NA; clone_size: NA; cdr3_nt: TGCGCCAGCAGCTTGGACCGCCACGCCGGGGAGCTGTTTTTT; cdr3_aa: CASSLDRHAGELFF
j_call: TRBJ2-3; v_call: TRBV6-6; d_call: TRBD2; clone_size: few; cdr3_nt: TGTGCCAGCAGTTTTGGGACTATTACAGATACGCAGTATTTT; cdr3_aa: CASSFGTITDTQYF
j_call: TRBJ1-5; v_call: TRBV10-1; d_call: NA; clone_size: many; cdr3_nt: TGCGCCAGCACCCGGCTGGCTCAGCCCCAGCATTTT; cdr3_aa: CASTRLAQPQHF
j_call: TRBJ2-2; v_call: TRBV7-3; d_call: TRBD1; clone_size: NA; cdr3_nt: TGTGCCAGCAGCTTACAGGGGGTGGCCGGGGAGCTGTTTTTT; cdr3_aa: CASSLQGVAGELFF
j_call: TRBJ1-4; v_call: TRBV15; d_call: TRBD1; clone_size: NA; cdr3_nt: TGTGCCACCAGCAGTTCGGGACAGGGGCAAGAAAAACTGTTTTTT; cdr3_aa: CATSSSGQGQEKLFF
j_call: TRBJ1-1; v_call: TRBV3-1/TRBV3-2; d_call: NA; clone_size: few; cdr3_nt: TGTGCCAGCAGCCAAGGAGACAGCCTGGGAGAGGCTTTCTTT; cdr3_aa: CASSQGDSLGEAFF
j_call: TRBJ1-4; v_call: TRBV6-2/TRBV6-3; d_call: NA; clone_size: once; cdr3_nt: TGTGCCAGCAGTCAACAGGTGTTGAATGAAAAACTGTTTTTT; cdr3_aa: CASSQQVLNEKLFF
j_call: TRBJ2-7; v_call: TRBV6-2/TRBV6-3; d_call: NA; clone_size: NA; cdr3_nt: TGTGCCAGCAGTCACATCTACGAGCAGTACTTC; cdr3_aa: CASSHIYEQYF
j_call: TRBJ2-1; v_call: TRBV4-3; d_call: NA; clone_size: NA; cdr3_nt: TGCGCCAGCAGCCAAGAGACCGGACCATACAATGAGCAGTTCTTC; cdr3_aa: CASSQETGPYNEQFF
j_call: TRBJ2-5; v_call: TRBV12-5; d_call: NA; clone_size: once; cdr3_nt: TGTGCTAGTGGTTTAATTCGATCATGGCGCCATACCCGTCAAGAGACCCAGTACTTC; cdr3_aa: CASGLIRSWRHTRQETQYF
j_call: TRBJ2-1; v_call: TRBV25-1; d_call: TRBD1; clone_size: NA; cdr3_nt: TGTGCCAGCTCGAAAGCCGGGACAGGGGGGGATGAGCAGTTCTTC; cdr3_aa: CASSKAGTGGDEQFF
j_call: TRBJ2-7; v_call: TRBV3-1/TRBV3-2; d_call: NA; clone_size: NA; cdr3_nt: TGTGCCAGCAGCCAGGAGAACAAGTACGAGCAGTACTTC; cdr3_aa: CASSQENKYEQYF
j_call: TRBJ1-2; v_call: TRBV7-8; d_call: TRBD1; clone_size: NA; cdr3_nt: TGTGCCAGCAGCTTGGACAGGGAGGTCGGGGGCTACACCTTC; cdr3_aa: CASSLDREVGGYTF
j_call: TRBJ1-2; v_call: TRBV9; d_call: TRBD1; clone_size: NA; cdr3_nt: TGTGCCAGCAGCGCAACAGGGGGCGATGGCTACACCTTC; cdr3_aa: CASSATGGDGYTF
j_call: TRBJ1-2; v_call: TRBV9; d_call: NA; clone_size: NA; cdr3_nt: TGTGCCAGCAGCGTAAAACCCCGGGGGATCGGCTACACCTTC; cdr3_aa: CASSVKPRGIGYTF
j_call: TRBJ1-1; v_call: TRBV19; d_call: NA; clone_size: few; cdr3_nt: TGTGCCAGTAGTATTCGGGGGGCCACTGAAGCTTTCTTT; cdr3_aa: CASSIRGATEAFF
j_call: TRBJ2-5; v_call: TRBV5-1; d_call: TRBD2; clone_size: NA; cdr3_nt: TGCGCCAGCGAGACTAGCGGGGGTGAGACCCAGTACTTC; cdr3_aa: CASETSGGETQYF
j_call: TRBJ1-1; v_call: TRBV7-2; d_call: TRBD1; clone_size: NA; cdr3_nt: TGTGCCAGCAGGTACAGACAGGGGGCAGGGATCACTGAAGCTTTCTTT; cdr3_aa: CASRYRQGAGITEAFF
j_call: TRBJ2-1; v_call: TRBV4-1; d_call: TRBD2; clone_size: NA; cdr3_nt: TGCGCCAGCAGCCAAGATCGGGTGGGGCTAGCGGGGAAGGAGCAGTTCTTC; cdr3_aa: CASSQDRVGLAGKEQFF
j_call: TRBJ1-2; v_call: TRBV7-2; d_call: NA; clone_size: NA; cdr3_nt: TGTGCCAGCAGTTTCGGTCTTTATGGCTACACCTTC; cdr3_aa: CASSFGLYGYTF
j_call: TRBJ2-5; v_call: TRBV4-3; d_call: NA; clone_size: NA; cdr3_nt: TGCGCCAGCAGCCAAGACGAGGTGGAAGAGACCCAGTACTTC; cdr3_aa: CASSQDEVEETQYF
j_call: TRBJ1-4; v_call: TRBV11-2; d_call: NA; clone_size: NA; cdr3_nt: TGTGCCAGCAGCCCGGGGGGCGGGAGACGGGAAAAACTGTTTTTT; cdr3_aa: CASSPGGGRREKLFF
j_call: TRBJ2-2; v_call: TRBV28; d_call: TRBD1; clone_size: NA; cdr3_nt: TGTGCCAGCAGTTGGATCAGCGGGCAGGGGGCCACCGGGGAGCTGTTTTTT; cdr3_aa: CASSWISGQGATGELFF
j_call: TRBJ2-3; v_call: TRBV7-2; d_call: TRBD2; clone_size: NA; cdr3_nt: TGTGCCAGCAGCTTAGGACTAGCGGGGGCAGATACGCAGTATTTT; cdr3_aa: CASSLGLAGADTQYF